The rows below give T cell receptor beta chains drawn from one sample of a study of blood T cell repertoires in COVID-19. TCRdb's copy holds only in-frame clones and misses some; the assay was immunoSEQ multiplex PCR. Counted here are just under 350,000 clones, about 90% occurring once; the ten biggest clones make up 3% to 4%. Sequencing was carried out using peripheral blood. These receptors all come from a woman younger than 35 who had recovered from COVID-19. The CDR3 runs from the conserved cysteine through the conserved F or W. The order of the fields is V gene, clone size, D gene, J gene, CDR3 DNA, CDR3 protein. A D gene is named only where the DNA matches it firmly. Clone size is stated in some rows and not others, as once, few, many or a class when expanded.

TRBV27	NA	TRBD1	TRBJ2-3	TGTTCCGACAGGGGGCCAGATACGCAGTATTTT	CSDRGPDTQYF
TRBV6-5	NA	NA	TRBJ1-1	TGTGCCAGCAGTAACTCGTGGACTGTGAACACTGAAGCTTTCTTT	CASSNSWTVNTEAFF
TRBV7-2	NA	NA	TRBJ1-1	TGTGCCAGCACCTCGGGGGAATGGAACACTGAAGCTTTCTTT	CASTSGEWNTEAFF
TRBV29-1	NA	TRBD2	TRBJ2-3	TGCAGCGTTGCAGCGGGAGAAACAGATACGCAGTATTTT	CSVAAGETDTQYF
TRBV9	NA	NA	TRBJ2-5	TGTGCCAGCAGCGTAGGGCCTTACCAAGAGACCCAGTACTTC	CASSVGPYQETQYF
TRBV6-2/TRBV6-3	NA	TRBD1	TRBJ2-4	TGTGCCAGCAGTTCCGGACAGGGGGCCGTTTCTTATACCAAAAACATTCAGTACTTC	CASSSGQGAVSYTKNIQYF
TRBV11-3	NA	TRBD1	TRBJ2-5	TGTGCCAGCAGCTCCCCACAGGGGTCGGAGACCCAGTACTTC	CASSSPQGSETQYF
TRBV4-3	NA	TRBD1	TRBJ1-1	TGCGCCAGCAGCCTACAGGTGGGCAGGGGGCGACCCAACACTGAAGCTTTCTTT	CASSLQVGRGRPNTEAFF
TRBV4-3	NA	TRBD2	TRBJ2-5	TGCGCCAGCAGCCAAAACCCAATAGCGGGAGGGTTTGAGACCCAGTACTTC	CASSQNPIAGGFETQYF
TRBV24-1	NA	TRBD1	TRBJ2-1	TGTGCCACCAGTGTCCTCCGGGACAGGGTAAGTCTACCCTCCTACAATGAGCAGTTCTTC	CATSVLRDRVSLPSYNEQFF
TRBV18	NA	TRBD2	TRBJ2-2	TGTGCCAGCTCACTCCCCGGACTAGCGGGGACCGGGGAGCTGTTTTTT	CASSLPGLAGTGELFF
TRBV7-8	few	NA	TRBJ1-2	TGTGCCAGCAGCTTATCTGGACTGAGAGCTGGGAACTATGGCTACACCTTC	CASSLSGLRAGNYGYTF
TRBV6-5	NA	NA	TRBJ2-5	TGTGCCAGCAGTCCCCTCACGGGAGTGGAGACCCAGTACTTC	CASSPLTGVETQYF
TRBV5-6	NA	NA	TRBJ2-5	TGTGCCAGCAGCTTGGCCAGGGGAGAGACCCAGTACTTC	CASSLARGETQYF
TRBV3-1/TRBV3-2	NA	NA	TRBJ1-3	TGTGCCAGCAGCCCGACAGTCTCTGGAAACACCATATATTTT	CASSPTVSGNTIYF
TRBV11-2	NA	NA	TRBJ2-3	TGTGCCAGCAATCAATGGGGCGGAGACAGCACAGATACGCAGTATTTT	CASNQWGGDSTDTQYF
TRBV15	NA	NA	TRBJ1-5	TGTGCCACCAGCAGAGACAGAGGAAATCAGCCCCAGCATTTT	CATSRDRGNQPQHF
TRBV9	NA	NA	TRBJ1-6	TGTGCCAGCAGCGTAGGACCCTCCCGGGGGTATAATTCACCCCTCCACTTT	CASSVGPSRGYNSPLHF
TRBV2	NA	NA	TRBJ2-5	TGTGCCAGCAGTGAAACCCCTAGTGGAGACGAAGAGACCCAGTACTTC	CASSETPSGDEETQYF
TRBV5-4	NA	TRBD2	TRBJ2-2	TGTGCCAGCAGCTTTCTAGCGGGAGTGCCCGGGGAGCTGTTTTTT	CASSFLAGVPGELFF
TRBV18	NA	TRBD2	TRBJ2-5	TGTGCCAGCTCACCACGAGGGAGGGAAAGGGAGACCCAGTACTTC	CASSPRGRERETQYF
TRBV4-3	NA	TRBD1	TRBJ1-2	TGCGCCAGCAGCCACCGGGACAGGGGTGGCTACACCTTC	CASSHRDRGGYTF
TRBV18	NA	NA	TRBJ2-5	TGTGCCAGCTCACTCCCCAAAGGTAGCCTAATCCAAGAGACCCAGTACTTC	CASSLPKGSLIQETQYF
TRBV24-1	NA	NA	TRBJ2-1	TGTGCCACCAGTGAAACAGGGTATGAGCAGTTCTTC	CATSETGYEQFF
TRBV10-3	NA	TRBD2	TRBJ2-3	TGTGCCATCAGTGAGTCGAGTAGCGGGAACACCCCTAGCACAGATACGCAGTATTTT	CAISESSSGNTPSTDTQYF
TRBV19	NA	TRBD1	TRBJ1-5	TGTGCCAGTAGTATTTTAAGGGGGCAGGGCAATCAGCCCCAGCATTTT	CASSILRGQGNQPQHF
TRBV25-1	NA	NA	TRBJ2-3	TGTGCCAGCAGTGAAAGCCCAGATACGCAGTATTTT	CASSESPDTQYF
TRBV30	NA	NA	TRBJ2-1	TGTGCCTGGAGTGTACACTCGCTAGCGCAGTACAATGAGCAGTTCTTC	CAWSVHSLAQYNEQFF